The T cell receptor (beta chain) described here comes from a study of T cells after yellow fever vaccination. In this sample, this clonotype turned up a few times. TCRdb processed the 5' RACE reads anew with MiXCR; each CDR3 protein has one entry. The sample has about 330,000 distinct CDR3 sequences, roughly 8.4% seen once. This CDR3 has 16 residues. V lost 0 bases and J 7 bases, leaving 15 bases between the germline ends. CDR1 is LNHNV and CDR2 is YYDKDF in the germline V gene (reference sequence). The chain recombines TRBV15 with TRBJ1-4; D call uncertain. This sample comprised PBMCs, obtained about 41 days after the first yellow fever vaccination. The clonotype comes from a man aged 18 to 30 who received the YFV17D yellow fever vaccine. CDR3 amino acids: CATSRDLPWQTEKLFF. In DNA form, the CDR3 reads TGTGCCACCAGCAGAGATCTCCCGTGGCAGACTGAAAAACTGTTTTTT.